A selection of T cell receptor beta chains follows, all from one sample in a study of blood T cell repertoires in COVID-19. Here immunoSEQ multiplex PCR was the method, and the copy in TCRdb shows in-frame clones only, minus some. The sample has approximately 140,000 clones; around 89% are singletons. Sequencing was done on a sample of PBMCs or T cells enriched from blood (not recorded which). The receptors originated from a woman in her thirties with acute COVID-19. Each CDR3 is given with its conserved first and last residue. A D gene is named only where the DNA matches it firmly. Where a row states a size, it is once, few, many or the class of an expanded clone; other rows omit it.

CDR3aa	CDR3nt	j_gene	v_gene	d_gene	abundance
CASSVVEVYNEQFF	TGTGCCAGCAGCGTAGTTGAGGTTTACAATGAGCAGTTCTTC	TRBJ2-1	TRBV9	-	-
CASSVLNTGVSPFF	TGTGCCAGCAGCGTATTAAATACGGGAGTCAGTCCGTTCTTC	TRBJ2-1	TRBV7-8	-	-
CASSLVGSSEKLFF	TGTGCCAGCAGTTTGGTTGGGAGTTCGGAAAAACTGTTTTTT	TRBJ1-4	TRBV6-2/TRBV6-3	-	-
CASSQEGAITEAFF	TGTGCCAGCAGCCAAGAGGGGGCGATCACTGAAGCTTTCTTT	TRBJ1-1	TRBV4-2	-	-
CASSQDGRRDFNNEQFF	TGTGCCAGCAGCCAAGATGGGAGGCGGGACTTCAACAATGAGCAGTTCTTC	TRBJ2-1	TRBV3-1/TRBV3-2	-	few
CASRGTESSYEQYF	TGTGCCAGCAGGGGGACAGAGAGCTCCTACGAGCAGTACTTC	TRBJ2-7	TRBV28	TRBD1	-
CASSRQGIGELFF	TGTGCCAGCAGCAGACAGGGGATCGGGGAGCTGTTTTTT	TRBJ2-2	TRBV5-4	TRBD1	-
CASSLSSGGGSPLHF	TGTGCCAGCAGTTTATCATCAGGGGGCGGTTCACCCCTCCACTTT	TRBJ1-6	TRBV27	TRBD1	-
CAWGQTGGYQPQHF	TGTGCCTGGGGCCAAACAGGGGGCTATCAGCCCCAGCATTTT	TRBJ1-5	TRBV30	TRBD1	-
CAITTTATYEQYF	TGTGCCATCACGACTACAGCTACCTACGAGCAGTACTTC	TRBJ2-7	TRBV6-5	-	-
CASSWIRDSQETQYF	TGTGCCAGCAGTTGGATCCGGGACAGTCAAGAGACCCAGTACTTC	TRBJ2-5	TRBV6-5	TRBD1	-
CASSFGAGGEAFF	TGTGCCAGCAGCTTCGGAGCCGGGGGTGAAGCTTTCTTT	TRBJ1-1	TRBV13	-	-
CASSLGGSGGLGEAFF	TGTGCCAGCAGCTTGGGTGGGTCAGGGGGCTTAGGTGAAGCTTTCTTT	TRBJ1-1	TRBV5-6	TRBD1	-
CATSRDGTEGQPQHF	TGTGCCACCAGCAGAGATGGAACAGAGGGTCAGCCCCAGCATTTT	TRBJ1-5	TRBV15	-	-
CASRFTGISSSYEQYF	TGTGCCAGCAGATTTACAGGGATCTCAAGCTCCTACGAGCAGTACTTC	TRBJ2-7	TRBV28	-	-
CASSPPTVTGELFF	TGTGCCAGCTCACCGCCAACGGTCACCGGGGAGCTGTTTTTT	TRBJ2-2	TRBV18	-	-
CASGLGLNQPQHF	TGTGCTAGTGGTTTGGGACTTAATCAGCCCCAGCATTTT	TRBJ1-5	TRBV12-5	-	once
CSVGQGTSSYEQYF	TGCAGCGTCGGACAGGGGACATCAAGCTACGAGCAGTACTTC	TRBJ2-7	TRBV29-1	TRBD1	-
CASSSHRDRNYEQYF	TGTGCCAGCAGCTCCCACCGGGACAGAAACTACGAGCAGTACTTC	TRBJ2-7	TRBV7-8	TRBD1	-
CASSPYRDRGNTIYF	TGTGCCAGCAGCCCGTACCGGGACAGGGGGAACACCATATATTTT	TRBJ1-3	TRBV11-2	TRBD1	-
CASSLQGLGYTF	TGTGCCAGCAGCCTACAGGGCCTCGGCTACACCTTC	TRBJ1-2	TRBV11-1	-	-
CASSLRTNNEQFF	TGTGCCAGCAGCCTGAGGACTAACAATGAGCAGTTCTTC	TRBJ2-1	TRBV3-1/TRBV3-2	-	-
CASRPTGGAGSPLHF	TGTGCCAGCAGACCTACAGGGGGCGCGGGATCACCCCTCCACTTT	TRBJ1-6	TRBV6-6	TRBD1	-
CASSAPWTENTYEQYF	TGTGCCAGCAGTGCCCCCTGGACTGAGAACACCTACGAGCAGTACTTC	TRBJ2-7	TRBV2	-	-
CASSADRGTYEQYF	TGCGCCAGCAGCGCGGACAGGGGGACCTACGAGCAGTACTTC	TRBJ2-7	TRBV5-1	TRBD1	once
CASSSPGGELFF	TGTGCCAGCAGTAGTCCGGGGGGGGAGCTGTTTTTT	TRBJ2-2	TRBV6-2/TRBV6-3	-	-
CASSDLAEQNNEQFF	TGTGCCAGCAGTGACCTAGCGGAACAAAACAATGAGCAGTTCTTC	TRBJ2-1	TRBV6-2/TRBV6-3	TRBD2	-
CASSYGSRYNEQFF	TGTGCCAGCAGCTACGGTAGCAGATACAATGAGCAGTTCTTC	TRBJ2-1	TRBV11-2	-	-
CASSDFGRSTEAFF	TGTGCCAGCAGTGATTTTGGGAGAAGCACTGAAGCTTTCTTT	TRBJ1-1	TRBV25-1	-	-
CASSLAGTLAYGYTF	TGCGCCAGCAGCTTGGCTGGCACCCTGGCCTATGGCTACACCTTC	TRBJ1-2	TRBV5-1	-	-
CASRQQGGNYGYTF	TGTGCCAGTCGACAACAGGGCGGGAACTATGGCTACACCTTC	TRBJ1-2	TRBV19	-	-
CAISVREAGEQYF	TGTGCCATCAGTGTGCGGGAGGCAGGCGAGCAGTACTTC	TRBJ2-7	TRBV10-3	TRBD2	-
CASSPLAGGPIGELFF	TGTGCCAGCAGTCCCCTGGCGGGAGGGCCGATCGGGGAGCTGTTTTTT	TRBJ2-2	TRBV27	TRBD2	-
CASSLTGAPPYEQYF	TGTGCCAGCAGTTTAACGGGAGCTCCCCCCTACGAGCAGTACTTC	TRBJ2-7	TRBV28	-	-
CASSLPSRQHHGYTF	TGTGCCAGCAGCTTACCTAGTAGACAGCACCATGGCTACACCTTC	TRBJ1-2	TRBV7-2	-	-
CAWRVTGTSYNEQFF	TGTGCCTGGAGGGTTACCGGGACTAGCTACAATGAGCAGTTCTTC	TRBJ2-1	TRBV30	TRBD2	-
CASSPRNSGNTIYF	TGTGCCAGCAGCCCTCGTAACTCTGGAAACACCATATATTTT	TRBJ1-3	TRBV7-2	-	-
CASSSSVGGATNEKLFF	TGTGCCAGCAGCTCATCGGTCGGGGGGGCGACTAATGAAAAACTGTTTTTT	TRBJ1-4	TRBV27	-	-
CASSHPIGLAGGSSYNEQFF	TGTGCCAGCTCCCACCCAATTGGGCTAGCGGGAGGGAGCTCCTACAATGAGCAGTTCTTC	TRBJ2-1	TRBV9	TRBD2	-
CASSAVPGQGNQPQHF	TGTGCCAGCAGTGCTGTACCGGGACAGGGTAATCAGCCCCAGCATTTT	TRBJ1-5	TRBV2	TRBD1	few
CASRTQGLGETQYF	TGTGCCAGCAGGACACAGGGTTTGGGGGAGACCCAGTACTTC	TRBJ2-5	TRBV28	-	-
CASSLQKAFF	TGTGCCAGCAGCTTACAGAAAGCTTTCTTT	TRBJ1-1	TRBV7-9	-	-
CASSITSPTGYSNQPQHF	TGTGCCAGTAGTATAACGTCCCCGACAGGGTATAGCAATCAGCCCCAGCATTTT	TRBJ1-5	TRBV19	TRBD1	-
CASSLARDRPSYEQYF	TGTGCCAGCAGCTTAGCGCGGGACAGGCCCTCCTACGAGCAGTACTTC	TRBJ2-7	TRBV7-2	TRBD1	once
CAWRTTGIHEQYF	TGTGCCTGGAGGACGACAGGGATCCACGAGCAGTACTTC	TRBJ2-7	TRBV30	TRBD1	-
CASTSGVYNEQFF	TGTGCCAGCACTAGCGGAGTATACAATGAGCAGTTCTTC	TRBJ2-1	TRBV12-3/TRBV12-4	TRBD2	-
CASSPAGGYEQYF	TGTGCCAGCAGCCCCGCTGGGGGGTACGAGCAGTACTTC	TRBJ2-7	TRBV7-3	-	-
CSVALAGGRGEQFF	TGCAGCGTTGCACTAGCGGGAGGGCGTGGTGAGCAGTTCTTC	TRBJ2-1	TRBV29-1	TRBD2	-
CASSLGGATEKLFF	TGTGCCAGCAGTTTAGGGGGCGCGACTGAAAAACTGTTTTTT	TRBJ1-4	TRBV28	-	-
CASSSGLAGGAGELFF	TGTGCCAGCAGCTCGGGACTAGCGGGAGGGGCCGGGGAGCTGTTTTTT	TRBJ2-2	TRBV7-3	TRBD2	-